The 6 T cell receptor beta chains below all came from one sample that was sequenced in a study of blood T cell dynamics during melanoma immunotherapy (TCRdb year 2020). The time point label, read with the paper, signifies: pre-treatment baseline. Library prep was done by the immunoSEQ multiplex PCR assay. The clones in this table, taken by TCRdb from immuneACCESS, are in-frame only. Not every clone is retained; where verified, under half of the shortfall comes from an unresolved V gene, and the cause of the rest is unknown. For this sample the table gives some 9,300 clones, of which roughly 89% were detected only once. The ten top clones hold more than 25% of the sample. Material: blood, obtained from a patient treated with checkpoint blockade. The receptor set was obtained from a human donor with melanoma.

V is TRBV11-3 and J is TRBJ2-2; D might be TRBD2 (5 bases). The CDR3 loop spans 14 amino acids. CDR1 is SGHNT and CDR2 is YENEEA in the germline V gene. V was pared by 0 bases and J by 8 bases, with 10 bases between. This chain's CDR3 is CASSLDVGMGELFF. The DNA for the CDR3 is TGTGCCAGCAGCTTAGATGTCGGGATGGGGGAGCTGTTTTTT.

The J gene is TRBJ1-1, the V gene TRBV7-2; TRBD1 is a possible D gene (5 bases). This CDR3 contains 14 residues. Looked up from germline, CDR1 is SGHTA and CDR2 is FQGNSA. Trimming took 4 bases from V and 1 from J, leaving 10 bases between them. This CDR3 is CASSSGSANTEAFF. In nucleotides, the CDR3 is TGTGCCAGCAGCTCAGGGTCCGCGAACACTGAAGCTTTCTTT.

J is TRBJ1-1 and V is TRBV7-6; 8 nucleotides align to TRBD1. Germline loops: CDR1 SGHVS, CDR2 FNYEAQ. After removal of 2 bases from V and 3 bases from J, the junction contained 5 bases not matched to a gene. This CDR3 spans 15 amino acids. CDR3: CASSLRTGGYTEAFF. CDR3 in DNA: TGTGCCAGCAGCTTACGTACAGGGGGTTACACTGAAGCTTTCTTT.

The genes are TRBV4-2 and TRBJ1-4; D is uncertain. V was cut by 4 bases and J by 1 base, with 10 bases left in between. Germline V gene lookup returns CDR1 LGHNA and CDR2 YNFKEQ. The CDR3 spans 15 residues. The CDR3 DNA follows: TGTGCCAGCAGCCCCCAGCCAGGAACTAATGAAAAACTGTTTTTT. Its protein product is CASSPQPGTNEKLFF.

This chain uses TRBV29-1 with TRBJ2-1; D may match TRBD1 or TRBD2 (5 bases each). The CDR3 has 16 amino acids. The V and J ends lost 1 base and 0 bases respectively, with 13 bases between them. CDR1 and CDR2 (germline): SQVTM, ANQGSEA. The CDR3 here is CSVEGGPRGSYNEQFF. The DNA for the CDR3 is TGCAGCGTTGAAGGGGGACCGAGGGGCTCCTACAATGAGCAGTTCTTC.

The chain has TRBV11-2 and TRBJ2-1, with D possibly being TRBD2 (8 bases). There are 18 residues in the CDR3. V gave up 5 bases and J gave up 4 bases, with 24 bases separating them. Germline CDR1 reads SGHAT; CDR2 reads FQNNGV. The CDR3, as DNA: TGTGCCAGCAGCCTTAGACAGGGAAGGACTAGCAGATACAATGAGCAGTTCTTC. Encoded protein: CASSLRQGRTSRYNEQFF.